The source of this TCR beta chain is a study of T cell responses to AZD1222 COVID-19 vaccine. Whole-study results and caveats: Donors in the cohort were predominantly white British and more often female, and clonal diversity was possibly underestimated. Baseline seropositives among AZD1222 recipients totaled only 5 or 6. Across the whole spike, CD4 TCRs peaked at regions 160-218 and 743-854. Repertoire sampling was restricted to post-peak T cell response timepoints.

Clones were sequenced by immunoSEQ multiplex PCR, and TCRdb holds only the in-frame ones, with some missing. The sample shows some 150,000 clones, 75% to 90% of them seen only once. The germline V gene encodes CDR1 SGDLS and CDR2 YYNGEE. Trimming left V 0 bases short and J 6 bases short, with 16 bases between. There are 16 residues in the CDR3. Remarks on this clone: Its antigen is still unknown.

The chain combines TRBV9 with TRBJ2-1; perhaps D is TRBD1 or TRBD2 (6 bases each). The sequence was obtained from an adult who had recovered from COVID-19. Sequenced material: peripheral blood, taken after recovery from COVID-19. CDR3 bases: TGTGCCAGCAGCGTAGCTGGGGGGCCGTCCGTCAATGAGCAGTTCTTC. Translated, it gives CASSVAGGPSVNEQFF. The full variable domain, with the rest looked up from reference TRBV9 and TRBJ2-1, is DSGVTQTPKHLITATGQRVTLRCSPRSGDLSVYWYQQSLDQGLQFLIQYYNGEERAKGNILERFSAQQFPDLHSELNLSSLELGDSALYFCASSVAGGPSVNEQFFGPGTRLTVL.